This TCR beta chain was sequenced in a study of identical twins. The CDR3 has 15 residues. The germline V and J ends were trimmed by 3 bases and 0 bases, with 9 bases remaining between them. Germline CDR1 is MDHEN and CDR2 is SYDVKM. In regard to this clonotype: Its antigen is still unknown.

Study-wide points: Cord blood beta clonotypes present at high abundance carried fewer insertions; no such pattern appeared in memory repertoires. For out-of-frame alpha sequences shared by twins, low generation probability was in excess. Cross-sectional statistics, not tracking of the same donors, supported the conclusions.

Unique molecular identifiers were in the cDNA, with template-switch universal primer binding. Each CDR3 protein is one row after TCRdb ran MiXCR on the 5' RACE reads. The sample contains some 1,600,000 distinct CDR3 sequences, about 31% of which appear only once. The sequence came from a newborn girl in good health. Sequencing was done on a sample of cord blood. This chain uses TRBV28 with TRBJ1-5; D unresolved. CDR3 protein: CASSLTAYSNQPQHF. The CDR3 DNA reads as TGTGCCAGCAGTTTGACGGCGTATAGCAATCAGCCCCAGCATTTT.